Listed below are T cell receptor beta chains from one sample, sequenced in a study of OX40 agonist ivuxolimab in advanced cancers. Clones were sequenced by immunoSEQ multiplex PCR, and TCRdb holds only the in-frame ones, with some missing. The sample lists 55,000 to 65,000 clones, 75% to 95% occurring once. The specimen was CD4+ or CD8+ T cells sorted from blood, collected in a trial of the OX40 agonist ivuxolimab. These receptor sequences come from an adult with an advanced solid tumor such as melanoma, head and neck, liver or kidney cancer. Each CDR3 is given with its conserved first and last residue. The order of the fields is clone size, V gene, J gene, D gene, CDR3 DNA, CDR3 protein. The D gene is left open where the match is weak. Clone size is given for some rows only: seen once, a few or many times, or a class if the clone is expanded.

clone size: -; V gene: TRBV2; J gene: TRBJ1-5; D gene: TRBD1; CDR3 DNA: TGTGCCAGCAGCACCGGGACAGGGGGTACATCGCCCCAGCATTTT; CDR3 protein: CASSTGTGGTSPQHF
clone size: -; V gene: TRBV18; J gene: TRBJ2-7; D gene: -; CDR3 DNA: TGTGCCAGCTCACCACTTCAGGCCTCGTCATCATACGAGCAGTACTTC; CDR3 protein: CASSPLQASSSYEQYF
clone size: -; V gene: TRBV7-2; J gene: TRBJ2-1; D gene: TRBD2; CDR3 DNA: TGTGCCAGCTCCCAAGCGGGAGTTGGTGAGCAGTTCTTC; CDR3 protein: CASSQAGVGEQFF
clone size: -; V gene: TRBV29-1; J gene: TRBJ2-7; D gene: TRBD1; CDR3 DNA: TGCAGCGTTGGACAGGGGACCTACGAGCAGTACTTC; CDR3 protein: CSVGQGTYEQYF
clone size: -; V gene: TRBV6-5; J gene: TRBJ1-1; D gene: -; CDR3 DNA: TGTGCCAGCAGTGACCCGGGGAGGGGGAAAGCTTTCTTT; CDR3 protein: CASSDPGRGKAFF
clone size: -; V gene: TRBV30; J gene: TRBJ2-4; D gene: -; CDR3 DNA: TGTGCCTGGAGTCTTACAGGGCCCAAAAACATTCAGTACTTC; CDR3 protein: CAWSLTGPKNIQYF
clone size: -; V gene: TRBV5-6; J gene: TRBJ1-2; D gene: -; CDR3 DNA: TGTGCCAGCAGCTCTTATAGAGGGGGCTATGGCTACACCTTC; CDR3 protein: CASSSYRGGYGYTF
clone size: -; V gene: TRBV30; J gene: TRBJ1-1; D gene: -; CDR3 DNA: TGTGCCTGGAGTGTACTTTCAGGGGTGTCTGAAGCTTTCTTT; CDR3 protein: CAWSVLSGVSEAFF
clone size: -; V gene: TRBV23-1; J gene: TRBJ1-1; D gene: TRBD1; CDR3 DNA: TGCGCCAGCAGTCAATCGGTGGGCAGGGGGCTGAACACTGAAGCTTTCTTT; CDR3 protein: CASSQSVGRGLNTEAFF
clone size: once; V gene: TRBV5-1; J gene: TRBJ2-7; D gene: -; CDR3 DNA: TGCGCCAGCAGCACGGAGGCTTTCTCCTACGAGCAGTACTTC; CDR3 protein: CASSTEAFSYEQYF
clone size: -; V gene: TRBV27; J gene: TRBJ2-1; D gene: -; CDR3 DNA: -; CDR3 protein: CASSSSWGVAALTQFF
clone size: -; V gene: TRBV5-8; J gene: TRBJ2-6; D gene: -; CDR3 DNA: TGTGCCAGCAGCTTGGGCAGGGGTGATGGGGCCAACGTCCTGACTTTC; CDR3 protein: CASSLGRGDGANVLTF
clone size: -; V gene: TRBV2; J gene: TRBJ2-1; D gene: TRBD2; CDR3 DNA: TGTGCCAGCAAGGGACTAGCGGATTACAATGAGCAGTTCTTC; CDR3 protein: CASKGLADYNEQFF
clone size: -; V gene: TRBV28; J gene: TRBJ2-1; D gene: TRBD1; CDR3 DNA: TGTGCCAGCAGTTTACAGGGGGCTAGAAATGAGCAGTTCTTC; CDR3 protein: CASSLQGARNEQFF
clone size: -; V gene: TRBV2; J gene: TRBJ2-6; D gene: TRBD2; CDR3 DNA: TGTGCCCGGCGGGGGGTTCCCTCTGGGGCCAACGTCCTGACTTTC; CDR3 protein: CARRGVPSGANVLTF
clone size: -; V gene: TRBV4-3; J gene: TRBJ1-2; D gene: -; CDR3 DNA: TGCGCCAGCAGCCAAGGGGCCGGCTACACCTTC; CDR3 protein: CASSQGAGYTF
clone size: -; V gene: TRBV7-9; J gene: TRBJ1-2; D gene: -; CDR3 DNA: TGTGCCAGCAGCACCTTTACAGGAGACGTCTATGGCTACACCTTC; CDR3 protein: CASSTFTGDVYGYTF
clone size: -; V gene: TRBV9; J gene: TRBJ1-1; D gene: -; CDR3 DNA: TGTGCCAGCAGCGCCCTGGGTGAAGTGGGTGAAGCTTTCTTT; CDR3 protein: CASSALGEVGEAFF
clone size: -; V gene: TRBV4-1; J gene: TRBJ2-7; D gene: TRBD2; CDR3 DNA: TGCGCCAGCAGCCAGGGACTAGCGGGAGTGTACGAGCAGTACTTC; CDR3 protein: CASSQGLAGVYEQYF
clone size: -; V gene: TRBV30; J gene: TRBJ1-4; D gene: -; CDR3 DNA: TGTGCCTGGAGACCGCACAATGAAAAACTGTTTTTT; CDR3 protein: CAWRPHNEKLFF
clone size: -; V gene: TRBV7-2; J gene: TRBJ2-5; D gene: -; CDR3 DNA: TGTGCCAGCAGCCCGGGACAGGCGGGAGCGACCCAGTACTTC; CDR3 protein: CASSPGQAGATQYF
clone size: -; V gene: TRBV10-2; J gene: TRBJ2-7; D gene: -; CDR3 DNA: TGCGCCAGCAGTGATGGGGGAGGAGCCTACGAGCAGTACTTC; CDR3 protein: CASSDGGGAYEQYF
clone size: -; V gene: TRBV30; J gene: TRBJ2-1; D gene: -; CDR3 DNA: TGTGCCTGGAGGGCAGACGTAAATGAGCAGTTCTTC; CDR3 protein: CAWRADVNEQFF
clone size: -; V gene: TRBV6-5; J gene: TRBJ2-7; D gene: TRBD2; CDR3 DNA: TGTGCCAGCAGTTACGGACTAGCGGGCTACGAGCAGTACTTC; CDR3 protein: CASSYGLAGYEQYF
clone size: -; V gene: TRBV5-1; J gene: TRBJ2-6; D gene: -; CDR3 DNA: TGCGCCAGCAGCTTGCTCCCCTTTGGGGCCAACGTCCTGACTTTC; CDR3 protein: CASSLLPFGANVLTF
clone size: once; V gene: TRBV30; J gene: TRBJ2-2; D gene: -; CDR3 DNA: TGTGCCTGGAGTGCACTCGGCGCGAACACCGGGGAGCTGTTTTTT; CDR3 protein: CAWSALGANTGELFF
clone size: -; V gene: TRBV28; J gene: TRBJ1-4; D gene: -; CDR3 DNA: TGTGCCAGCAGTTTCGGGGGCGCAACTAATGAAAAACTGTTTTTT; CDR3 protein: CASSFGGATNEKLFF
clone size: -; V gene: TRBV30; J gene: TRBJ2-6; D gene: -; CDR3 DNA: TGTGCCTGGAGTGGGGGCTCTGGGGCCAACGTCCTGACTTTC; CDR3 protein: CAWSGGSGANVLTF
clone size: -; V gene: TRBV20-1; J gene: TRBJ2-7; D gene: -; CDR3 DNA: TGCGCCGCCTCGACGAACTACGAGCAGTACTTC; CDR3 protein: CAASTNYEQYF